This entry describes one T cell receptor beta chain. Its antigen remains unidentified. Assay: immunoSEQ multiplex PCR; the TCRdb copy retains only in-frame clones and omits some. The sample has 74,000 or so clones, around 83% seen once. CDR1 and CDR2 from the germline V gene are MDHEN and SYDVKM. The V and J ends lost 3 bases and 1 base respectively, with 22 bases between them. The CDR3 is 18 amino acids. These data come from a study of T cell responses to AZD1222 COVID-19 vaccine. General study points: No day 14 peak samples; only post-peak repertoires were characterized.

The clonotype was recovered from an adult in good health. Sequencing was performed on peripheral blood, taken on day 0 of AZD1222 vaccination. The V and J genes are TRBV28 and TRBJ2-7; weak D call: TRBD2 (6 bases). CDR3 DNA sequence: TGTGCCAGCAGTTTCCTCCCCGGAGGGCTAGGAGGGTCCTACGAGCAGTACTTC. This gives the protein CASSFLPGGLGGSYEQYF.